Included here is one T cell receptor (beta chain) sequence, with context. Its antigen remains unidentified. Base qualities are not at hand, and no much larger clone is one base apart. The library came from RT-PCR. The sequencing machine was an Illumina MiSeq. TCRdb reanalyzed the raw reads on its own, using fastp at Q25 for trimming and MiXCR for clone calling, and kept in-frame beta chains. CDR3 protein duplicates are merged, each entry listing the most common genes and DNA. The sample table lists 650,000 to 800,000 distinct CDR3 sequences, 14% of them with a count of one. Jointly, the top ten make up 3.6% of the sample. This record comes from a study (dated by TCRdb to about 2016). The TCR comes from a female donor in good health, serving as a healthy control. Sequenced input: memory CD4+ T cells from blood.

The DNA is TGTGCCAGCGGGGGGAGCGGTGAAAAACTGTTTTTT. Its translation reads: CASGGSGEKLFF. This receptor chain uses TRBV7-2 and TRBJ1-4; TRBD1 could be the D gene, as 5 bases match. The CDR3 contains 12 residues, cysteine and phenylalanine counted. Here the CDR3 DNA is all that survives: 36 bases in frame from base 1. CDR1 and CDR2 are read off the germline V gene as SGHTA and FQGNSA. V is shortened by 8 bases, J by 7 bases, and the region joining them spans 11 bases.